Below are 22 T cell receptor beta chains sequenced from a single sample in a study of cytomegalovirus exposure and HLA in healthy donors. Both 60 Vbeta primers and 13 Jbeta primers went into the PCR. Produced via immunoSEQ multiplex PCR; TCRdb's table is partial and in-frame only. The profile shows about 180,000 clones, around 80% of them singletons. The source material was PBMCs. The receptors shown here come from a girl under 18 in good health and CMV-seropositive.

This chain's CDR3 is CASSLVPEGAYEQYF. The CDR3 nucleotides read TGTGCCAGCAGTCTAGTCCCGGAGGGGGCTTACGAGCAGTACTTC. V usage is TRBV27 and J usage is TRBJ2-7; a weak D match, TRBD1 (7 bases). CDR3 length: 15 residues. Germline assignment: CDR1 MNHEY and CDR2 SMNVEV (reference sequence). V lost 5 bases, J lost 4 bases, and 18 bases lay in between.

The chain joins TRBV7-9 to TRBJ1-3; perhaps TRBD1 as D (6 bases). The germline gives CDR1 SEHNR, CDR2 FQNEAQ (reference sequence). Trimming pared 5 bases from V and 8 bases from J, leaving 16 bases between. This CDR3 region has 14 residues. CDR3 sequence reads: CASSPQTGADTIYF. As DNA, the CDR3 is TGTGCCAGCAGCCCACAGACAGGCGCGGACACCATATATTTT. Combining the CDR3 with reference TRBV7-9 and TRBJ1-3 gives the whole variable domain DTGVSQNPRHKITKRGQNVTFRCDPISEHNRLYWYRQTLGQGPEFLTYFQNEAQLEKSRLLSDRFSAERPKGSFSTLEIQRTEQGDSAMYLCASSPQTGADTIYFGEGSWLTVV.

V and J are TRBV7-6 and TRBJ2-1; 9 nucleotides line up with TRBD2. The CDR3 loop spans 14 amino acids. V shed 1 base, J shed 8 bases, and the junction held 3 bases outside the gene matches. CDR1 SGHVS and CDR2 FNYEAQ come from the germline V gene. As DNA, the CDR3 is TGTGCCAGCAGCTTAGTGGTAGCGGGAGATGAGCAGTTCTTC. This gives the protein CASSLVVAGDEQFF.

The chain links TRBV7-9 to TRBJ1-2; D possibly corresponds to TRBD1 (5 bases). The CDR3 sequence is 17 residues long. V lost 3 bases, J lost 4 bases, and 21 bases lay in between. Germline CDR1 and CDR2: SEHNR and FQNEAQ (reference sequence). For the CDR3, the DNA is TGTGCCAGCAGCTTTTCGCCCAATCCCAGGGTAGGCTATGGCTACACCTTC. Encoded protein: CASSFSPNPRVGYGYTF.

The CDR3 reads CASSYSIGGLNQPQHF. The CDR3, as DNA: TGTGCCAGCAGTTACTCGATCGGGGGGTTAAATCAGCCCCAGCATTTT. The V and J genes are TRBV6-6 and TRBJ1-5, with D possibly matching TRBD1 (5 bases). Per the germline V gene, CDR1 is MNHNY and CDR2 is SVGAGI (reference sequence). The CDR3 has 16 amino acids. V was cut by 0 bases and J by 4 bases, with 13 bases left in between.

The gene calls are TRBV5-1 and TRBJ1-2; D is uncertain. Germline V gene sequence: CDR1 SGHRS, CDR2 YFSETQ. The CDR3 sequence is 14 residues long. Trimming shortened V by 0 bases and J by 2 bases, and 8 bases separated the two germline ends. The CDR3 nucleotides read TGCGCCAGCAGCTTGGCCTCGACAAACTATGGCTACACCTTC. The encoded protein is CASSLASTNYGYTF.

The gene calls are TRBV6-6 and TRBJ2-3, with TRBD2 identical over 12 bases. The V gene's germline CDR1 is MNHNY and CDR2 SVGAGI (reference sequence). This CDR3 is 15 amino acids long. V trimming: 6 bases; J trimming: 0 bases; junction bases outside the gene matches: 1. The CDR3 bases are TGTGCCAGCAGGGGACTAGCGGGTAGCACAGATACGCAGTATTTT. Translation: CASRGLAGSTDTQYF.

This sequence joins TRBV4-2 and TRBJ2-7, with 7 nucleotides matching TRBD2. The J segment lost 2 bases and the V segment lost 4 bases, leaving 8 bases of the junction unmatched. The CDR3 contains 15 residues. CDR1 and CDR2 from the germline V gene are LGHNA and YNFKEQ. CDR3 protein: CASSLRLAETYEQYF. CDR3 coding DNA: TGTGCCAGCAGCCTCCGCCTAGCGGAAACCTACGAGCAGTACTTC.

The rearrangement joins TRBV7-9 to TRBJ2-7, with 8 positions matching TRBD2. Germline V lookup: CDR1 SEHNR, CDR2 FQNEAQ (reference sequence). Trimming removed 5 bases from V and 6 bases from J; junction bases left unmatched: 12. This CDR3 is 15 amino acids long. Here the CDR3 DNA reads TGTGCCAGCAGCGCCGAACTAGCGGCTTTTTTCGAGCAGTACTTC. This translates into CASSAELAAFFEQYF.

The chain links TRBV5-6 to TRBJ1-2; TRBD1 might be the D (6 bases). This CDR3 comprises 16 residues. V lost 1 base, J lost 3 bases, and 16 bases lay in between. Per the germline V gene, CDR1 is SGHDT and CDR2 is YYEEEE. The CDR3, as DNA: TGTGCCAGCAGCTTGTGGTTGGCAGGGGCCGACTATGGCTACACCTTC. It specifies CASSLWLAGADYGYTF. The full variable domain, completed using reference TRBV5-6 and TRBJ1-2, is DAGVTQSPTHLIKTRGQQVTLRCSPKSGHDTVSWYQQALGQGPQFIFQYYEEEERQRGNFPDRFSGHQFPNYSSELNVNALLLGDSALYLCASSLWLAGADYGYTFGSGTRLTVV.

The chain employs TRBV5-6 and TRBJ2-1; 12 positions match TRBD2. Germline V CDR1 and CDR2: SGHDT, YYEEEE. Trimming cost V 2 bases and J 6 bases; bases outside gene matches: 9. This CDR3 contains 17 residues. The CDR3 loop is CASSLNLILAGGNEQFF. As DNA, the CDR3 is TGTGCCAGCAGCTTAAATTTGATACTAGCGGGAGGCAATGAGCAGTTCTTC.

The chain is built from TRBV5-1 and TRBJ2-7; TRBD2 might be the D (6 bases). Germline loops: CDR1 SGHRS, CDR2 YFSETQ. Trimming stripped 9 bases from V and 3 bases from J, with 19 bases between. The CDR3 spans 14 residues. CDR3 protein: CAIPGASADYEQYF. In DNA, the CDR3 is TGCGCCATCCCCGGGGCTAGCGCCGACTACGAGCAGTACTTC.

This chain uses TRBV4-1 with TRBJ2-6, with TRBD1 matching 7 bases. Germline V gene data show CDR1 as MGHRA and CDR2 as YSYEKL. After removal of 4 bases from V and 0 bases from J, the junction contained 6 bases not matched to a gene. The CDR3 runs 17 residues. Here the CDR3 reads CASSPGQALSGANVLTF. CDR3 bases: TGCGCCAGCAGCCCTGGACAGGCTCTCTCTGGGGCCAACGTCCTGACTTTC.

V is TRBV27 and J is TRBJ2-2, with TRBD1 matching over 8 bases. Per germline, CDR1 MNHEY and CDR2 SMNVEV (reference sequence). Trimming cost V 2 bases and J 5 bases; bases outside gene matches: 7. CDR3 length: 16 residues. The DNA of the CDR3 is TGTGCCAGCAGTTTAGGCGACAGGGGTAGGACCGGGGAGCTGTTTTTT. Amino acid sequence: CASSLGDRGRTGELFF.

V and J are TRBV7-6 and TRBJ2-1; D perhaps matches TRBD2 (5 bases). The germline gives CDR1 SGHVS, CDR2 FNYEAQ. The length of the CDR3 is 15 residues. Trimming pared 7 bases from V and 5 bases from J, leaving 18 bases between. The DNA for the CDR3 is TGTGCCAGCACCGCCCTACTAGGCCTTCACAATGAGCAGTTCTTC. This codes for CASTALLGLHNEQFF.

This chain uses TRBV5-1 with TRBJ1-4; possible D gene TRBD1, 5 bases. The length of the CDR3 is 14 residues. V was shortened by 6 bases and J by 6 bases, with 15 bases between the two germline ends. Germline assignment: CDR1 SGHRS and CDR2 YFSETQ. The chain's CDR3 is CASTLGEGYEKLFF. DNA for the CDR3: TGCGCCAGCACCCTAGGGGAGGGGTATGAAAAACTGTTTTTT. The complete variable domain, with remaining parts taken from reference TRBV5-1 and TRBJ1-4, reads KAGVTQTPRYLIKTRGQQVTLSCSPISGHRSVSWYQQTPGQGLQFLFEYFSETQRNKGNFPGRFSGRQFSNSRSEMNVSTLELGDSALYLCASTLGEGYEKLFFGSGTQLSVL.

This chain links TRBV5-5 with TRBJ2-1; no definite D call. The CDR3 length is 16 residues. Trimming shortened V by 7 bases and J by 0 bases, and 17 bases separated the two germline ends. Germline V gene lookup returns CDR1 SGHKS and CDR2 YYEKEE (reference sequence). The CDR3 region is CASQVAGSSSYNEQFF. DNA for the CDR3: TGTGCCAGCCAGGTGGCAGGATCGAGCTCCTACAATGAGCAGTTCTTC.

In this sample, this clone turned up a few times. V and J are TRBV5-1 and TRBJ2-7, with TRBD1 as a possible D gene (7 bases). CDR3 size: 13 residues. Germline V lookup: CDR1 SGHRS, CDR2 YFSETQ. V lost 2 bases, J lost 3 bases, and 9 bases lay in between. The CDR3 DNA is TGCGCCAGCAGCTTTCAGGGGGGCTACGAGCAGTACTTC. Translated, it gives CASSFQGGYEQYF.

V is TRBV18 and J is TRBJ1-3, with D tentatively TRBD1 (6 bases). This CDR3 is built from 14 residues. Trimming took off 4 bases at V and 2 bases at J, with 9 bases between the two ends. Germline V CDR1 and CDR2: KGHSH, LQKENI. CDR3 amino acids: CASSRTDTGNTIYF. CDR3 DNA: TGTGCCAGCTCACGGACAGATACTGGAAACACCATATATTTT.

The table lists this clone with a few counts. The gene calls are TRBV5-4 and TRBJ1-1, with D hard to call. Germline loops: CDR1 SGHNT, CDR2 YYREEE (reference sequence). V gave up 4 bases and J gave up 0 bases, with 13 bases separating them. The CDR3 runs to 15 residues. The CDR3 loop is CASSTRLTLNTEAFF. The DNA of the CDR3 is TGTGCCAGCAGCACCAGACTGACTTTGAACACTGAAGCTTTCTTT.

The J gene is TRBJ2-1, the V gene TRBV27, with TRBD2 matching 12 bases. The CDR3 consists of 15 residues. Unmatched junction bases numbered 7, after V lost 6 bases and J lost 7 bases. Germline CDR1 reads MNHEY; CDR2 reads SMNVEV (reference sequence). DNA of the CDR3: TGTGCCAGCAGAAGACTAGCGGGAGAAGTAAATGAGCAGTTCTTC. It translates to CASRRLAGEVNEQFF.

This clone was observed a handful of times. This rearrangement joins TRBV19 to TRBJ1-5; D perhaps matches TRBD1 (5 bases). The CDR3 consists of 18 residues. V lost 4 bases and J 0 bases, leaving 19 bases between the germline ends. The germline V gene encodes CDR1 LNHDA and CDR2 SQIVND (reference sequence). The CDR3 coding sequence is TGTGCCAGTAGTACGGGGACTTTCAGATACTATAGCAATCAGCCCCAGCATTTT. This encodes CASSTGTFRYYSNQPQHF.